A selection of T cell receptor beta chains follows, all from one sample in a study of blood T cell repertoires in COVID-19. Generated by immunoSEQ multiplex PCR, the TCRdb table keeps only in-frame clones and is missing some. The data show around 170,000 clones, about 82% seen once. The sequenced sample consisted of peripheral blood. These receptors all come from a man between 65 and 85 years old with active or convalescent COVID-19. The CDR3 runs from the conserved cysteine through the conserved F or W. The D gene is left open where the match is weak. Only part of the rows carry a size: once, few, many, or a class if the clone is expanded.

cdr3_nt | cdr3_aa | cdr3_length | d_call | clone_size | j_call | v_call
TGTGCCAGCAGCGCGACAGGGGGTCAGCCCCAGCATTTT | CASSATGGQPQHF | 13 | TRBD1 | - | TRBJ1-5 | TRBV7-2
TGTGCCAGCTCACTGATTCAGGGAGGCGACGAGCAGTACTTC | CASSLIQGGDEQYF | 14 | - | few | TRBJ2-7 | TRBV18
TGTGCCAGTAGCGAAAAGGGACTAGCGGGGAACACCGGGGAGCTGTTTTTT | CASSEKGLAGNTGELFF | 17 | TRBD2 | - | TRBJ2-2 | TRBV19
TGTGCCAGCAGCCTAATCCAAGAGACCCAGTACTTC | CASSLIQETQYF | 12 | - | - | TRBJ2-5 | TRBV7-2
TGTGCCAGCAGCCCTAGTCGCAGCGGGATAAATTCCCACGAGCAGTACTTC | CASSPSRSGINSHEQYF | 17 | TRBD2 | - | TRBJ2-7 | TRBV5-5
TGTGCCAGCAGCCACTCCATCCGGGACTACGAGCAGTACTTC | CASSHSIRDYEQYF | 14 | - | - | TRBJ2-7 | TRBV3-1/TRBV3-2
TGCGCCAGCAGCCAAGATTTCGCCGCGTTGGGCACAGATACGCAGTATTTT | CASSQDFAALGTDTQYF | 17 | - | - | TRBJ2-3 | TRBV4-3
TGTGCCAGCAGCAAAAGCCCAGTACAGGGGGCTCCTGTGGTCAATGAGCAGTTCTTC | CASSKSPVQGAPVVNEQFF | 19 | - | few | TRBJ2-1 | TRBV21-1
TGTGCCACCAGTGATTTTAGATTTTCAAAAGCAACTAATGAAAAACTGTTTTTT | CATSDFRFSKATNEKLFF | 18 | - | - | TRBJ1-4 | TRBV24-1
TGTGCTAGCAGCCCCCTGGGCTCGGATACTAACTATGGCTACACCTTC | CASSPLGSDTNYGYTF | 16 | - | - | TRBJ1-2 | TRBV7-7
TGTGCCAGCAGTAGGGGGACGTCTCCAAATTCACCCCTCCACTTT | CASSRGTSPNSPLHF | 15 | - | once | TRBJ1-6 | TRBV6-2/TRBV6-3
TGTGCCAGTACCTTCTCCCCCTCCCACGGGTACTATGGCTACACCTTC | CASTFSPSHGYYGYTF | 16 | - | - | TRBJ1-2 | TRBV19
TGTGCCAGCAGCCCAAATGGAGAGGAGACCCAGTACTTC | CASSPNGEETQYF | 13 | - | once | TRBJ2-5 | TRBV7-2
TGTGCCAGCGGGGACAGGGGGATGAGCACTGAAGCTTTCTTT | CASGDRGMSTEAFF | 14 | TRBD1 | - | TRBJ1-1 | TRBV2
TGTGCCAGCAGTTACTCTGGTCAGGGGGTAAATGAGCAGTTCTTC | CASSYSGQGVNEQFF | 15 | TRBD1 | - | TRBJ2-1 | TRBV6-6
TGTGCCAGCAGTGAGCGTGTCTACAATGAGCAGTTCTTC | CASSERVYNEQFF | 13 | - | - | TRBJ2-1 | TRBV2
TGTGCCAGCAGCCAAGAGGCGGGGGCGGTTGGTGAGCAGTTCTTC | CASSQEAGAVGEQFF | 15 | - | - | TRBJ2-1 | TRBV4-2
TGTGCCATCAGTGAGTCGGGGACTAGCGGGGTCCAGGGGACCCAGTACTTC | CAISESGTSGVQGTQYF | 17 | TRBD2 | once | TRBJ2-5 | TRBV10-3
TGTGCCAGCTCACCGCGAATGGTGGATGGCTACACCTTC | CASSPRMVDGYTF | 13 | - | - | TRBJ1-2 | TRBV18
TGTGCCAGCAGTCCCCAGATCCAAGAGACCCAGTACTTC | CASSPQIQETQYF | 13 | - | - | TRBJ2-5 | TRBV2
TGTGCCAGCAGTTACGGACAGTACAAGCCCCAGCATTTT | CASSYGQYKPQHF | 13 | - | - | TRBJ1-5 | TRBV12-3/TRBV12-4
TGTGCCAGCAGCGGATACAGTGGCTACACCTTC | CASSGYSGYTF | 11 | - | few | TRBJ1-2 | TRBV9
TGTGCCAGCAGCCAGAATGAGGGTCACTCCTACACCTTC | CASSQNEGHSYTF | 13 | - | once | TRBJ1-2 | TRBV3-1/TRBV3-2
TGTGCCAGCAGCGCCCCGAACCCCGACTCGCTAGCTTTCTTT | CASSAPNPDSLAFF | 14 | - | few | TRBJ1-1 | TRBV9
TGTGCCAGCAGCCACTGGGGTACGAGGGAAGGCTACACCTTC | CASSHWGTREGYTF | 14 | - | - | TRBJ1-2 | TRBV14
TGTGCCAGCAGCTTTAGAGTGAGGGAGACCCAGTACTTC | CASSFRVRETQYF | 13 | - | - | TRBJ2-5 | TRBV11-3
TGTGCCAGCAGCTTGATGGGACAGGGTTGGTCCTACGAGCAGTACTTC | CASSLMGQGWSYEQYF | 16 | TRBD1 | - | TRBJ2-7 | TRBV5-6
TGTGCCAGCAGTTACCTTTCCCAGGGGGCCTTCTATGGCTACACCTTC | CASSYLSQGAFYGYTF | 16 | TRBD1 | once | TRBJ1-2 | TRBV6-2/TRBV6-3
TGTGCCAGCAGCTCCCGAGAGGGAGGACATTATTCACCCCTCCACTTT | CASSSREGGHYSPLHF | 16 | - | few | TRBJ1-6 | TRBV7-9
TGTGCCAGTAGTACCTCCGGCGGGGGCCACTACAATGAGCAGTTCTTC | CASSTSGGGHYNEQFF | 16 | - | - | TRBJ2-1 | TRBV19
TGTGCCAGCAGCAAGGGCGCTCACGAGCAGTACTTC | CASSKGAHEQYF | 12 | - | - | TRBJ2-7 | TRBV21-1
TGTGCCAGCAGTTTGACAGGGCGAGGCCGGGGCTACACCTTC | CASSLTGRGRGYTF | 14 | TRBD1 | - | TRBJ1-2 | TRBV6-5
TGTGCCATCAGGGAAACAGGGGACTCCTACGAGCAGTACTTC | CAIRETGDSYEQYF | 14 | TRBD1 | - | TRBJ2-7 | TRBV10-3
TGTGCCAGCAGGTTAACTGAAGCTTTCTTT | CASRLTEAFF | 10 | - | - | TRBJ1-1 | TRBV21-1
TGTGCCAGCAGCTATGATAGCGGGAGGCCCCATAGGGATACGCAGTATTTT | CASSYDSGRPHRDTQYF | 17 | TRBD2 | - | TRBJ2-3 | TRBV6-4
TGTGCCACCAGCAGAGATCGAAGCGGGGGCACAGATACGCAGTATTTT | CATSRDRSGGTDTQYF | 16 | TRBD2 | - | TRBJ2-3 | TRBV15
TGTGCCAGCAGCCAAGATCCCCAGGATCCGTTCTTC | CASSQDPQDPFF | 12 | - | once | TRBJ2-1 | TRBV3-1/TRBV3-2
TGCAGCGTTGGGCAGGGGGTGAGCGATACGCAGTATTTT | CSVGQGVSDTQYF | 13 | TRBD1 | - | TRBJ2-3 | TRBV29-1
TGTGCCAGCAGACACAGCATTCCAGGCTATGGCTACACCTTC | CASRHSIPGYGYTF | 14 | - | - | TRBJ1-2 | TRBV6-5
TGTGCCAGCAGCTTGTCTCAACAGGGGGTGAATGGCTACACCTTC | CASSLSQQGVNGYTF | 15 | TRBD1 | few | TRBJ1-2 | TRBV5-5
TGTGCCAGCAGCTTATTAGCGGGGGGCTTGAGGTACAATGAGCAGTTCTTC | CASSLLAGGLRYNEQFF | 17 | TRBD2 | many | TRBJ2-1 | TRBV11-2
TGCGCCAGCTTAGGAGTCGCGGTGGCAATGAACACTGAAGCTTTCTTT | CASLGVAVAMNTEAFF | 16 | - | - | TRBJ1-1 | TRBV10-2
TGTGCCAGCAGCGGGAAACAGGGGAATAATCAGCCCCAGCATTTT | CASSGKQGNNQPQHF | 15 | TRBD1 | - | TRBJ1-5 | TRBV11-3
TGTGCCAGCAGTGAGATTTTCGGGTCTCTGAGACCAACTAATGAAAAACTGTTTTTT | CASSEIFGSLRPTNEKLFF | 19 | - | - | TRBJ1-4 | TRBV6-1
TGTGCCAGCAGTACCGGACAGGGCCAAGAGACCCAGTACTTC | CASSTGQGQETQYF | 14 | TRBD1 | once | TRBJ2-5 | TRBV25-1
TGCGCCAGCAGCCCCGGAGAAGGGGTGGACTATGGCTACACCTTC | CASSPGEGVDYGYTF | 15 | - | once | TRBJ1-2 | TRBV5-1
TGTGCCAGCAGCCAAGCCCCCGCTAGCGTTGAGCAGTTCTTC | CASSQAPASVEQFF | 14 | - | - | TRBJ2-1 | TRBV3-1/TRBV3-2
TGTGCCAGCAGCTCCGGCCGGACAGGGGACTATGGCTACACCTTC | CASSSGRTGDYGYTF | 15 | TRBD1 | once | TRBJ1-2 | TRBV5-4
TGTGCCAGCAGTGAACTGAGCGAGACTGAAGCTTTCTTT | CASSELSETEAFF | 13 | - | - | TRBJ1-1 | TRBV6-1
TGTGCCAGCAGTGGGACAGTCTTGGGGATGAATCAGCCCCAGCATTTT | CASSGTVLGMNQPQHF | 16 | - | - | TRBJ1-5 | TRBV2
TGTGCCAGCACTTTGAACACTGAAGCTTTCTTT | CASTLNTEAFF | 11 | - | - | TRBJ1-1 | TRBV28
TGCGCCAGCGACCCGGACGGGACCTACGAGCAGTACTTC | CASDPDGTYEQYF | 13 | - | - | TRBJ2-7 | TRBV10-2
TGTGCCAGCAGTGCCGGGACTGTTACCGGGGAGCTGTTTTTT | CASSAGTVTGELFF | 14 | - | - | TRBJ2-2 | TRBV6-2/TRBV6-3
TGTGCCAGCAGCTCACAGGGGGCAACGAACACCGGGGAGCTGTTTTTT | CASSSQGATNTGELFF | 16 | TRBD1 | once | TRBJ2-2 | TRBV11-2